Shown below are 2 T cell receptor beta chains from a single sample sequenced in a study of blood T cells in healthy people across ages. Next came a second PCR, run for about 7 to 12 cycles, which used a sample-barcoded 5' primer along with a J-beta primer mix. In TCRdb, the 5' RACE reads were re-called with MiXCR into one record per CDR3 protein. In the table there are fewer than 1,000,000 distinct CDR3 sequences, about 42% of which are singletons. The material sequenced was blood. These receptors all come from a man aged 80 or over in good health.

This clonotype showed up just once. V and J are TRBV12-3 or TRBV12-4 and TRBJ2-5; 12 bases agree with TRBD1. Gene TRBJ2-7 matches the end of the DNA better, so the J call may be wrong. This CDR3 is built from 15 residues. The CDR3 DNA reads as TGTGCCAGCAGTTTAAGTGGGACAGGGGGCGACGAGCAGTACTTC. As protein: CASSLSGTGGDEQYF.

In this sample, this clonotype turned up many times. The chain couples TRBV7-2 to TRBJ2-7; D possibly corresponds to TRBD1 (6 bases). Trimming took 1 base from V and 3 from J, leaving 13 bases between them. Germline values: CDR1 SGHTA, CDR2 FQGNSA. This CDR3 has 15 residues. CDR3 protein: CASSLVGAEYYEQYF. CDR3 nucleotide sequence: TGTGCCAGCAGCTTAGTGGGGGCGGAATACTACGAGCAGTACTTC.